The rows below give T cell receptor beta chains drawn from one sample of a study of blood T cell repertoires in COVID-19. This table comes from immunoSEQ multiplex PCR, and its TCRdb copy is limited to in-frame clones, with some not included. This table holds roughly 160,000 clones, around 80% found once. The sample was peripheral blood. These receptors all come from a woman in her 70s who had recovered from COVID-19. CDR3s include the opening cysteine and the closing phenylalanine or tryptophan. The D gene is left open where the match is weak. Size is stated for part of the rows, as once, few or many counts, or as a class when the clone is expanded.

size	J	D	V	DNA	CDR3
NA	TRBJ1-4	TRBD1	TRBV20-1	TGCAGTGCTAGCCGGGGACAGCTACTGTTTTTT	CSASRGQLLFF
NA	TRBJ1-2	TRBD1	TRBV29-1	TGCAGCGTTGACCGAACAGGGGGGAGTGGCTACACCTTC	CSVDRTGGSGYTF
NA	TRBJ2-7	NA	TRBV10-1	TGCGCCAGCAGTGAGCCGGATTACAGGGAGACCTCCTACGAGCAGTACTTC	CASSEPDYRETSYEQYF
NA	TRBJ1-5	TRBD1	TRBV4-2	TGTGCCAGCAGCCAGGAAGGACAGGGCCATCAGCCCCAGCATTTT	CASSQEGQGHQPQHF
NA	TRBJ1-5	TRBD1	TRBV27	TGTGCCAGCAGTCGCGGACAGGGAAACAATCAGCCCCAGCATTTT	CASSRGQGNNQPQHF
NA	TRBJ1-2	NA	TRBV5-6	TGTGCCAGCACCAGCCGCGGCAGACTAAACTATGGCTACACCTTC	CASTSRGRLNYGYTF
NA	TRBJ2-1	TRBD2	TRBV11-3	TGTGCCAGCAGCACCGGGACTAGCTGGGATGAGCAGTTCTTC	CASSTGTSWDEQFF
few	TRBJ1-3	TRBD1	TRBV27	TGTGCCAGCAGTTTATTCGGACAGGGGATCTCTGGAAACACCATATATTTT	CASSLFGQGISGNTIYF
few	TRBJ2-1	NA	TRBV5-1	TGCGCCAGCAGCCCCGGACAGAACAATGAGCAGTTCTTC	CASSPGQNNEQFF
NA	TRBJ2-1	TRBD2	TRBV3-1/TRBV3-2	TGTGCCAGCAGCCAAGGGCTAGCGGTCTACAATGAGCAGTTCTTC	CASSQGLAVYNEQFF
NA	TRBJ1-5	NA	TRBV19	TGTGCCAGTAGCCCCCTGGGGGGGGCGCTGGGTCAGCCCCAGCATTTT	CASSPLGGALGQPQHF
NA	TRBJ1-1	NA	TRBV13	TGTGCCAGCAGCTTAGTGTCCTTGGGGGGGACCCGGAACACTGAAGCTTTCTTT	CASSLVSLGGTRNTEAFF
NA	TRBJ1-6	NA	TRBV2	TGTGCCAGCAGTGAAGCAGGGCGGGCACCCCTCCACTTT	CASSEAGRAPLHF
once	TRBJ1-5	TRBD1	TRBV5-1	TGCGCCAGCAGCCCCGGGACAGGGGTTTATAGCAATCAGCCCCAGCATTTT	CASSPGTGVYSNQPQHF
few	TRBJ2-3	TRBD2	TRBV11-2	TGTGCCAGCAGCCCCCCTATGGGACTAGCCACAGATACGCAGTATTTT	CASSPPMGLATDTQYF
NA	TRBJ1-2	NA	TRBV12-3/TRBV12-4	TGTGCCAGCACCTGGGGGCCGAGTGATGGCTACACCTTC	CASTWGPSDGYTF
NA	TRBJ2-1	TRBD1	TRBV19	TGTGCCAGTAGTCTCGACAGGGACTCCTACAATGAGCAGTTCTTC	CASSLDRDSYNEQFF
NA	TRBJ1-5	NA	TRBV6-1	TGTGCCAGCAGTGAAGCCGGAGTTCCTGGCAATCAGCCCCAGCATTTT	CASSEAGVPGNQPQHF
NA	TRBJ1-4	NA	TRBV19	TGTGCCAGTAACTCAGGGGACCTTAATGAAAAACTGTTTTTT	CASNSGDLNEKLFF
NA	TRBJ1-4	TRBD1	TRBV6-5	TGTGCCAGCAGTTCAAGTGGAAGGGCAGGGGGCTATAAACTGTTTTTT	CASSSSGRAGGYKLFF
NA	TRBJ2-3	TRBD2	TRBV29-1	TGCAGCGTACCCAAAGGACTAGCGGCTAGCACAGATACGCAGTATTTT	CSVPKGLAASTDTQYF
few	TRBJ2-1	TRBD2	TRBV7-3	TGTGCCAGCAGCTTAATGGGGGGGGACTCCCGGATCTTC	CASSLMGGDSRIF
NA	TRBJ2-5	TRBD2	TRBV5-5	TGTGCCAGCAGCTTGGGGACTAGCGGGGCCCAAGAGACCCAGTACTTC	CASSLGTSGAQETQYF
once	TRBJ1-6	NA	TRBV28	TGTGCCAGCGGTTCGGCCTATAATTCACCCCTCCACTTT	CASGSAYNSPLHF
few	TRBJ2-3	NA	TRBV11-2	TGTGCCAGCAGCTCCCGTAGGGGGGGCAGAGATACGCAGTATTTT	CASSSRRGGRDTQYF
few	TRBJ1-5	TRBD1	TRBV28	TGTGCCAGCAGTTTGACAGGGAGGCAGCCCCAGCATTTT	CASSLTGRQPQHF
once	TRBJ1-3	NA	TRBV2	TGTGCCAGCAGTGAAGCGGGACACTCTGGAAACACCATATATTTT	CASSEAGHSGNTIYF
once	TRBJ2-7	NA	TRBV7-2	TGTGCCAGCAGCTCGGACAGAAGCTCCTACGAGCAGTACTTC	CASSSDRSSYEQYF
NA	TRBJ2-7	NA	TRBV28	TGTGCCAGCTGCGCTAATACCTACGAGCAGTACTTC	CASCANTYEQYF
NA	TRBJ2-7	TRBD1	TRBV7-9	TGTGCCAGCAGCCCGCGCCGGGACAGGGGCTACGAGCAGTACTTC	CASSPRRDRGYEQYF
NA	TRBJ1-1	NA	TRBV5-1	TGCGCCAGCAGCTTGGGTGTGGGCATGGACACTGAAGCTTTCTTT	CASSLGVGMDTEAFF
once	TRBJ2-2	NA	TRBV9	TGTGCCAGCAGCGTATTGAGGGGGACGGACGGGGAGCTGTTTTTT	CASSVLRGTDGELFF
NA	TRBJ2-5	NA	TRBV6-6	TGTGCCAGCTCCAAAGGGGGGGCCGGGGAGACCCAGTACTTC	CASSKGGAGETQYF
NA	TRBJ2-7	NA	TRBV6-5	TGTGCCAGCCAAGAGACCCGGAGCTCCTACGAGCAGTACTTC	CASQETRSSYEQYF
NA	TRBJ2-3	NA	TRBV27	TGTGCCAGCAGATTAGGCCGACCCGGGGCAGATACGCAGTATTTT	CASRLGRPGADTQYF
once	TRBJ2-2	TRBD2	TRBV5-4	TGTGCCAGCAGCTTGGGGGGACTAGCGGGAAATACCGGGGAGCTGTTTTTT	CASSLGGLAGNTGELFF
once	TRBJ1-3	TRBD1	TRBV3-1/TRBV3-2	TGTGCCAGCAGCCATTTCAGGGGGGGAAACACCATATATTTT	CASSHFRGGNTIYF
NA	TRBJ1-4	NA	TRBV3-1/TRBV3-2	TGTGCCAGCAGCCAAGGGAGGCGAAATGAAAAACTGTTTTTT	CASSQGRRNEKLFF
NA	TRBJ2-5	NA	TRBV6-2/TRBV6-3	TGTGCCAGCAGTACCTGGGCCATCCCGGGGGAGACCCAGTACTTC	CASSTWAIPGETQYF
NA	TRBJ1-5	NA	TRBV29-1	TGCAGCGTTGGAGGAAGCAATCAGCCCCAGCATTTT	CSVGGSNQPQHF
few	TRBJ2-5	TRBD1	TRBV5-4	TGTGCCAGCACCCGGGGACAGGGAGAGACCCAGTACTTC	CASTRGQGETQYF
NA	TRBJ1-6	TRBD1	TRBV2	TGTGCCAGCAGTCGGGACAGTAATTCACCCCTCCACTTT	CASSRDSNSPLHF
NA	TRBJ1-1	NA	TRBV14	TGTGCCAGCCTAGGACAGTGGGGGACTGAAGCTTTCTTT	CASLGQWGTEAFF
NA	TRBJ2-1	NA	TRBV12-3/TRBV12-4	TGTGCCAGCAGTTTAGCCCCTGCCGGTGAGCAGTTCTTC	CASSLAPAGEQFF
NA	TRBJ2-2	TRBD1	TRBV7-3	TGTGCCAGCAGCCTCCCAACCCCACGAAAGGACAGGGCCACCTCGAACACCGGGGAGCTGTTTTTT	CASSLPTPRKDRATSNTGELFF
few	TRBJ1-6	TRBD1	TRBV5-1	TGCGCCAGCAGCTTGGAGGGACAGGGGCATTCACCCCTCCACTTT	CASSLEGQGHSPLHF
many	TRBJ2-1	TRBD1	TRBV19	TGTGCCAGTAGTATAGCCCCGGCAGGGGGCGCTTCTGAGCAGTTCTTC	CASSIAPAGGASEQFF
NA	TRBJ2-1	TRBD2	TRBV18	TGTGCCAGCTCGCCGCTAGCGGCCTCCTACAATGAGCAGTTCTTC	CASSPLAASYNEQFF
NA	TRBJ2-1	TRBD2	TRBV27	TGTGCCAGCAGTCTGACTAGCGGTTCCTACAATGAGCAGTTCTTC	CASSLTSGSYNEQFF
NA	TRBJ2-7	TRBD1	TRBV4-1	TGCGCCAGCAGCGCCCCGGGACAGGGATACGAGCAGTACTTC	CASSAPGQGYEQYF
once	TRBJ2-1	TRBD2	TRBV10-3	TGTGCCATCAGTGCAGCGGGGAATGAGCAGTTCTTC	CAISAAGNEQFF
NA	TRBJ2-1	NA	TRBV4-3	TGCGCCAGCAGCCGACAGGCGAGACGTGATGAGGGTGAGCAGTTCTTC	CASSRQARRDEGEQFF
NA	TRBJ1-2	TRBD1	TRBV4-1	TGCGCCAGCAGCCATCAGGGGGGAGCTAACTATGGCTACACCTTC	CASSHQGGANYGYTF
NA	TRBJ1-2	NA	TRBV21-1	TGTGCCAGCAGCAATAAGGGACAGAAAAACTATGGCTACACCTTC	CASSNKGQKNYGYTF
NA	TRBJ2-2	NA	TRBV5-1	TGCGCCACCTCAGCGGGGCCGGGGGCCACCGGGGAGCTGTTTTTT	CATSAGPGATGELFF